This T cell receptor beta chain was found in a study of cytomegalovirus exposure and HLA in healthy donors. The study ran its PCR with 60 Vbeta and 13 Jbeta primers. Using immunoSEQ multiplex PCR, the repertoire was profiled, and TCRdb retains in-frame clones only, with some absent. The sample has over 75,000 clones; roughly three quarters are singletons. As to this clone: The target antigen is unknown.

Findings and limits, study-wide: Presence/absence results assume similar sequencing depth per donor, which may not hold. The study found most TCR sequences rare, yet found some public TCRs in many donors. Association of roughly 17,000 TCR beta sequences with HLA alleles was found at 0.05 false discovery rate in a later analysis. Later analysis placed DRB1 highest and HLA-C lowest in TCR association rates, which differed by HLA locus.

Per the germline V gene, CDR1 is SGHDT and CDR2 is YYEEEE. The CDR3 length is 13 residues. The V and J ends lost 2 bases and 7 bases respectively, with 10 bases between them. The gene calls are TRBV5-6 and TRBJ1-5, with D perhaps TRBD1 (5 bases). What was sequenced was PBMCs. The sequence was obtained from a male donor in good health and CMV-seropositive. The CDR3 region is CASSFQGTQPQHF. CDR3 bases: TGTGCCAGCAGCTTCCAGGGTACGCAGCCCCAGCATTTT. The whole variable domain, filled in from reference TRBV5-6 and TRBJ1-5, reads DAGVTQSPTHLIKTRGQQVTLRCSPKSGHDTVSWYQQALGQGPQFIFQYYEEEERQRGNFPDRFSGHQFPNYSSELNVNALLLGDSALYLCASSFQGTQPQHFGDGTRLSIL.